This T cell receptor (beta chain) was found in a study of neurological immune-mediated disorders. Study results and limitations: None of the CDR3 amino acid sequences in expanded clones turned up in more than one subject, which points to private repertoires in all groups.

CDR3 length equals 16 residues. CDR1 and CDR2 (germline): KGHSH, LQKENI. V trimming: 2 bases; J trimming: 4 bases; junction bases outside the gene matches: 8. In regard to this clonotype: Its cognate antigen is unknown.

cDNA synthesis was performed by 5'RACE with 10-nucleotide random UMIs. Using its own MiXCR run on the 5' RACE reads, TCRdb lists one record per CDR3 protein. The table includes 28,000 or so distinct CDR3 sequences, approximately 21% detected once. PBMCs stored at -80 C, numbering 2 million, were the origin of the unsorted libraries. Sequenced sample: PBMCs. The V call is TRBV18, the J call TRBJ2-5; 9 bases fit TRBD2. This TCR came from a woman aged 55 to 70 in good health. CDR3 in DNA: TGTGCCAGCTCACCAGCCGTGGTAGCGGGAGTAGAGACCCAGTACTTC. Encoded protein: CASSPAVVAGVETQYF.